Below are 13 T cell receptor beta chains sequenced from a single sample in a study of blood T cell repertoires in COVID-19. Method: immunoSEQ multiplex PCR; TCRdb's copy keeps in-frame clones and lacks some. The sample shows hundreds of thousands of clones, over 75% of them seen only once. The material sequenced was peripheral blood. The receptors derive from a man in his forties or fifties with active or convalescent COVID-19.

The V and J genes are TRBV5-6 and TRBJ2-2; a weak D match, TRBD1 (5 bases). Germline lookup yields CDR1 SGHDT and CDR2 YYEEEE. The CDR3 is 14 amino acids. The ends were cut back, 3 bases at V and 7 bases at J, with 13 bases in the middle. The CDR3 protein is CASSWGRVGGELFF. The CDR3 bases are TGTGCCAGCAGCTGGGGCAGGGTTGGCGGGGAGCTGTTTTTT.

This clone has at least ten counts. The V and J genes are TRBV7-8 and TRBJ2-2; TRBD1 agrees at 8 bases. With V trimmed by 8 bases and J by 7 bases, 6 bases remained unmatched. The length of the CDR3 is 13 residues. Germline CDR1 is SGHVS and CDR2 is FQNEAQ. CDR3 protein: CASATGVGGELFF. CDR3 nucleotide sequence: TGTGCCAGCGCGACAGGGGTGGGCGGGGAGCTGTTTTTT.

The chain is built from TRBV6-1 and TRBJ1-2; D gene uncertain. This CDR3 has 13 residues. Between the trimmed V and J ends, which lost 2 bases and 3 bases, there was a span of 7 bases. Germline values: CDR1 MNHNS, CDR2 SASEGT. CDR3 loop: CASSELGDYGYTF. As DNA, the CDR3 is TGTGCCAGCAGTGAACTGGGCGACTATGGCTACACCTTC.

The V and J genes are TRBV4-3 and TRBJ2-2; 12 nucleotides match TRBD2. The germline gives CDR1 LGHNA, CDR2 YSLEER. The CDR3 is 15 amino acids. With 4 bases clipped from V and 6 bases from J, the junction kept 3 bases outside the gene matches. This CDR3 is CASSLTSGRSGELFF. The CDR3 region has the DNA TGCGCCAGCAGCCTGACTAGCGGGAGATCCGGGGAGCTGTTTTTT.

The chain recombines TRBV28 with TRBJ2-5, with TRBD1 matching over 7 bases. The CDR3 is made up of 15 amino acids. Germline V gene data show CDR1 as MDHEN and CDR2 as SYDVKM. With 0 bases clipped from V and 2 bases from J, the junction kept 3 bases outside the gene matches. The CDR3 sequence: CASSLWTGPQETQYF. The CDR3 DNA reads TGTGCCAGCAGTTTATGGACAGGGCCTCAAGAGACCCAGTACTTC.

This clone occurred once. The gene calls are TRBV6-2 or TRBV6-3 and TRBJ2-1; 12 bases are a match to TRBD2. V was pared by 4 bases and J by 0 bases, with 4 bases of the junction left unmatched. Germline values: CDR1 MNHEY, CDR2 SVGEGT. The CDR3 length is 17 residues. CDR3: CASSSRTSGNSYNEQFF. The DNA for the CDR3 is TGTGCCAGCAGTTCCCGGACTAGCGGGAACTCCTACAATGAGCAGTTCTTC.

The chain links TRBV15 to TRBJ2-1, with D unclear. Trimming pared 0 bases from V and 3 bases from J, leaving 6 bases between. The CDR3 loop spans 14 amino acids. Germline V gives CDR1 LNHNV, CDR2 YYDKDF (reference sequence). The CDR3 region is CATSRESVYNEQFF. The CDR3 DNA reads TGTGCCACCAGCAGAGAATCGGTCTACAATGAGCAGTTCTTC.

The chain recombines TRBV12-3 or TRBV12-4 with TRBJ1-1; D is ambiguous. The CDR3 extends over 13 amino acids. The V end lost 3 bases, the J end lost 1 base, and 6 bases lay between the germline ends. The CDR3 protein is CASSLDSNTEAFF. CDR3 in DNA: TGTGCCAGCAGTTTGGACTCGAACACTGAAGCTTTCTTT.

This rearrangement joins TRBV7-2 to TRBJ1-2; maybe TRBD1 (6 bases). V shed 4 bases and J shed 8 bases, with 17 bases lying between them. This CDR3 has 14 amino acids. Germline V CDR1 and CDR2: SGHTA, FQGNSA. The CDR3 here is CASSSRERGGGYTF. In DNA, the CDR3 is TGTGCCAGCAGCTCCCGTGAGCGGGGGGGCGGCTACACCTTC.

This clone was counted a few times. V is TRBV19 and J is TRBJ1-5; a weak D match, TRBD1 (5 bases). The germline V gene has CDR1 LNHDA and CDR2 SQIVND (reference sequence). CDR3 length: 14 residues. Trimming shortened V by 5 bases and J by 6 bases, and 14 bases separated the two germline ends. Written as DNA, the CDR3 is TGTGCCAGTAGTGCGGCGGCAGGGCGTCAGCCCCAGCATTTT. This codes for CASSAAAGRQPQHF.

The V call is TRBV19, the J call TRBJ1-1, with D hard to call. Germline V gene lookup returns CDR1 LNHDA and CDR2 SQIVND (reference sequence). The CDR3 length is 14 residues. V was clipped by 1 base and J by 1 base, with 7 bases between them. CDR3 in amino acids: CASSIAGQNTEAFF. The CDR3 DNA is TGTGCCAGTAGTATAGCTGGGCAGAACACTGAAGCTTTCTTT.

This chain links TRBV7-6 with TRBJ1-1; a weak D match, TRBD1 (6 bases). CDR3 length: 15 amino acids. V shed 1 base and J shed 7 bases, with 16 bases lying between them. Per germline, CDR1 SGHVS and CDR2 FNYEAQ. The DNA of the CDR3 is TGTGCCAGCAGCTTAGAAAGAGGGCAGACAGGTGAAGCTTTCTTT. Translating gives CASSLERGQTGEAFF.

To note about this clone: This sample includes further DNA sequences coding for the same CDR3. The chain uses TRBV4-1 and TRBJ2-2, with a weak D call TRBD1 (5 bases). The CDR3 consists of 16 residues. Germline assignment: CDR1 MGHRA and CDR2 YSYEKL. Deletions cut 4 bases from V and 0 bases from J, with 12 bases between. The CDR3 region has the DNA TGCGCCAGCAGCCCCAGGGTCGGCTCGAACACCGGGGAGCTGTTTTTT. It translates to CASSPRVGSNTGELFF.